The rows below give T cell receptor beta chains drawn from one sample of a study of T cell responses to AZD1222 COVID-19 vaccine. The protocol was immunoSEQ multiplex PCR, while the TCRdb copy is restricted to in-frame clones and leaves out a portion. The sample lists 95,000 to 100,000 clones, approximately 90% occurring once. The specimen comprised peripheral blood, sampled 28 days after the second AZD1222 dose. The receptors were gathered from an adult who received the AZD1222 COVID-19 vaccine. The CDR3 runs from the conserved cysteine through the conserved F or W. The D gene is left open where the match is weak. The size entry is marked missing in some rows and otherwise reads once, few, many or a size class.

TRBJ1-5 | - | TRBV19 | - | 13 | CASTELGGQPQHF | TGTGCCAGTACCGAGCTCGGAGGTCAGCCCCAGCATTTT
TRBJ2-7 | - | TRBV10-2 | - | 12 | CASSVGPYEQYF | TGCGCCAGCAGTGTAGGCCCGTACGAGCAGTACTTC
TRBJ2-3 | - | TRBV6-2/TRBV6-3 | - | 16 | CASSSTRATSTDTQYF | TGTGCCAGCAGTTCCACCCGGGCGACTAGCACAGATACGCAGTATTTT
TRBJ1-1 | - | TRBV6-4 | once | 15 | CASSDTSSGNTEAFF | TGTGCCAGCAGTGACACCTCTTCGGGGAACACTGAAGCTTTCTTT
TRBJ2-1 | - | TRBV3-1/TRBV3-2 | - | 18 | CASSQDLVGGGSYNEQFF | TGTGCCAGCAGCCAAGACCTTGTGGGGGGAGGATCCTACAATGAGCAGTTCTTC
TRBJ1-5 | - | TRBV28 | - | 13 | CATTQTVNQPQHF | TGTGCCACCACTCAGACAGTAAATCAGCCCCAGCATTTT
TRBJ1-5 | - | TRBV28 | - | 14 | CASSFRSNYQPQHF | TGTGCCAGCAGTTTTAGGTCTAACTATCAGCCCCAGCATTTT
TRBJ2-1 | - | TRBV24-1 | - | 18 | CATSVGRGGASSYNEQFF | TGTGCCACCAGTGTTGGCAGGGGGGGGGCTAGCTCCTACAATGAGCAGTTCTTC
TRBJ2-7 | TRBD1 | TRBV7-2 | - | 14 | CASSYAGTVYEQYF | TGTGCCAGCAGCTACGCCGGGACAGTATACGAGCAGTACTTC
TRBJ1-3 | - | TRBV29-1 | - | 16 | CSVEGGPTLGRNTIYF | TGCAGCGTTGAAGGCGGCCCGACTCTGGGGAGGAACACCATATATTTT
TRBJ2-1 | - | TRBV25-1 | - | 13 | CASSDGLLNEQFF | TGTGCCAGCAGTGATGGACTATTGAATGAGCAGTTCTTC
TRBJ2-1 | TRBD2 | TRBV27 | - | 15 | CASSLGAGGYNEQFF | TGTGCCAGCAGTTTAGGAGCGGGAGGCTACAATGAGCAGTTCTTC
TRBJ1-5 | - | TRBV12-3/TRBV12-4 | - | 13 | CASSPGQNQPQHF | TGTGCCAGCAGTCCCGGACAGAATCAGCCCCAGCATTTT
TRBJ1-4 | - | TRBV28 | - | 15 | CASSSPASFSEKLFF | TGTGCCAGCAGTTCCCCTGCGAGTTTTTCGGAAAAACTGTTTTTT
TRBJ1-4 | - | TRBV18 | once | 16 | CASSPFQGGTNEKLFF | TGTGCCAGCTCACCATTTCAGGGCGGCACTAATGAAAAACTGTTTTTT
TRBJ2-1 | - | TRBV5-1 | - | 15 | CASTPMGRGGNEQFF | TGCGCCAGCACCCCCATGGGCAGGGGGGGGAATGAGCAGTTCTTC
TRBJ2-1 | TRBD2 | TRBV4-3 | once | 18 | CASSRRTGTSGSGYEQFF | TGCGCCAGCAGCCGAAGAACCGGGACTAGCGGGAGTGGGTATGAGCAGTTCTTC
TRBJ2-7 | - | TRBV5-1 | - | 15 | CASSSPDRLRYEQYF | TGCGCCAGCAGCTCGCCGGACCGCCTAAGGTACGAGCAGTACTTC
TRBJ2-3 | - | TRBV6-5 | - | 13 | CASSSEGTDTQYF | TGTGCCAGCAGTTCTGAGGGGACAGATACGCAGTATTTT
TRBJ2-3 | - | TRBV24-1 | once | 16 | CATSDFSMGGTDTQYF | TGTGCCACCAGTGATTTTTCCATGGGGGGCACAGATACGCAGTATTTT
TRBJ2-2 | - | TRBV24-1 | - | 13 | CATSEKSTGELFF | TGTGCCACCAGCGAAAAAAGCACCGGGGAGCTGTTTTTT
TRBJ1-4 | - | TRBV25-1 | few | 14 | CASSEYGGDEKLFF | TGTGCCAGCAGTGAATATGGCGGTGATGAAAAACTGTTTTTT
TRBJ1-3 | - | TRBV30 | - | 15 | CAWSVPGASGNTIYF | TGTGCCTGGAGTGTACCGGGGGCTTCTGGAAACACCATATATTTT
TRBJ1-1 | - | TRBV7-8 | few | 13 | CATQKTGGTEAFF | TGTGCCACCCAAAAAACAGGCGGCACTGAAGCTTTCTTT
TRBJ2-7 | - | TRBV5-6 | - | 15 | CASSLAGPGTYEQYF | TGTGCCAGCAGCTTGGCGGGACCCGGGACCTACGAGCAGTACTTC
TRBJ1-1 | TRBD1 | TRBV4-3 | - | 14 | CASSPGQTNTEAFF | TGCGCCAGCAGCCCGGGACAGACGAACACTGAAGCTTTCTTT
TRBJ1-2 | - | TRBV11-2 | - | 13 | CASSRDVGHGYTF | TGTGCCAGCAGTCGGGACGTCGGGCACGGCTACACCTTC
TRBJ2-1 | TRBD2 | TRBV6-2/TRBV6-3 | - | 18 | CASSYRSGTSANYNEQFF | TGTGCCAGCAGTTACCGCTCCGGGACTAGCGCCAACTACAATGAGCAGTTCTTC
TRBJ1-1 | TRBD1 | TRBV19 | - | 15 | CASSSGDWDRTEAFF | TGTGCCAGTAGCTCCGGGGATTGGGACAGAACTGAAGCTTTCTTT
TRBJ2-1 | TRBD2 | TRBV19 | once | 16 | CASTPSSGSSYNEQFF | TGTGCCAGTACTCCTTCTAGCGGGAGCTCCTACAATGAGCAGTTCTTC
TRBJ1-3 | - | TRBV24-1 | - | 13 | CATSESSGNTIYF | TGTGCCACCAGTGAGAGCTCTGGAAACACCATATATTTT
TRBJ1-2 | TRBD1 | TRBV18 | - | 14 | CASSPPGTVYGYTF | TGTGCCAGCTCACCACCCGGGACAGTCTATGGCTACACCTTC
TRBJ2-1 | - | TRBV6-5 | - | 14 | CASSLTAPTGEQFF | TGTGCCAGCAGTTTGACGGCGCCCACAGGTGAGCAGTTCTTC
TRBJ1-5 | - | TRBV5-6 | - | 14 | CASSSGAGNQPQHF | TGTGCCAGCAGCTCGGGGGCGGGCAATCAGCCCCAGCATTTT
TRBJ1-1 | - | TRBV19 | - | 12 | CASSIHGLQAFF | TGTGCCAGTAGTATCCACGGGCTCCAAGCTTTCTTT
TRBJ2-1 | - | TRBV6-1 | once | 11 | CASSEPNEQFF | TGTGCCAGCAGTGAACCCAATGAGCAGTTCTTC
TRBJ2-7 | TRBD2 | TRBV3-1/TRBV3-2 | - | 14 | CASSLTSGSYEQYF | TGTGCCAGCAGCCTTACTAGCGGTTCCTACGAGCAGTACTTC
TRBJ2-2 | - | TRBV11-2 | few | 18 | CASSLGEGPTDITGELFF | TGTGCCAGCAGCTTAGGTGAAGGGCCCACCGACATTACCGGGGAGCTGTTTTTT
TRBJ2-5 | - | TRBV29-1 | - | 12 | CSVERVGETQYF | TGCAGCGTTGAAAGGGTGGGAGAGACCCAGTACTTC
TRBJ1-6 | TRBD1 | TRBV9 | - | 13 | CASSAETGGPLHF | TGTGCCAGCAGCGCGGAGACAGGGGGTCCCCTCCACTTT
TRBJ2-7 | TRBD1 | TRBV11-2 | - | 14 | CASSLRDRAYEQYF | TGTGCCAGCAGCCTCCGGGACAGGGCCTACGAGCAGTACTTC
TRBJ2-3 | - | TRBV10-1 | - | 14 | CASSERLAWDTQYF | TGCGCCAGCAGTGAGCGGCTAGCTTGGGATACGCAGTATTTT
TRBJ2-5 | - | TRBV3-1/TRBV3-2 | few | 16 | CASSPRLGSGRETQYF | TGTGCCAGCAGCCCGCGACTCGGCAGCGGCCGAGAGACCCAGTACTTC
TRBJ2-2 | - | TRBV28 | - | 15 | CASRGTGYYTGELFF | TGTGCCAGCAGGGGAACAGGGTACTACACCGGGGAGCTGTTTTTT
TRBJ2-5 | - | TRBV12-3/TRBV12-4 | - | 13 | CASTALGRETQYF | TGTGCCAGCACTGCCCTTGGGAGAGAGACCCAGTACTTC
TRBJ1-1 | - | TRBV9 | once | 11 | CASSRGTEAFF | TGTGCCAGCAGCCGGGGAACTGAAGCTTTCTTT
TRBJ2-1 | - | TRBV30 | - | 14 | CAWSVVLGSNEQFF | TGTGCCTGGAGTGTCGTTCTGGGTTCGAATGAGCAGTTCTTC
TRBJ1-2 | TRBD1 | TRBV6-1 | few | 14 | CASSESGGVYGYTF | TGTGCCAGCAGTGAGTCAGGGGGCGTCTATGGCTACACCTTC
TRBJ2-3 | - | TRBV25-1 | - | 14 | CASSDPGRTDTQYF | TGTGCCAGCAGTGACCCAGGGAGGACAGATACGCAGTATTTT
TRBJ1-4 | TRBD1 | TRBV13 | - | 16 | CASSLAERAGGGKLFF | TGTGCCAGCAGTTTGGCCGAGAGGGCAGGGGGCGGAAAACTGTTTTTT
TRBJ2-1 | TRBD2 | TRBV29-1 | - | 13 | CSVEDLRELEQFF | TGCAGCGTTGAAGATCTGCGGGAGCTTGAGCAGTTCTTC
TRBJ2-1 | TRBD2 | TRBV4-3 | - | 19 | CASSQVSRGLAGGYNEQFF | TGCGCCAGCAGCCAAGTTTCCCGGGGACTAGCGGGCGGCTACAATGAGCAGTTCTTC
TRBJ1-3 | - | TRBV21-1 | - | 18 | CASSNPRDRFISGNTIYF | TGTGCCAGCAGCAACCCCCGGGACAGGTTTATCTCTGGAAACACCATATATTTT
TRBJ1-1 | - | TRBV19 | - | 13 | CASTMGGKREAFF | TGTGCCAGTACCATGGGTGGCAAAAGAGAGGCTTTCTTT
TRBJ2-5 | - | TRBV28 | - | 13 | CASSLGTLETQYF | TGTGCCAGCAGTCTTGGGACCTTGGAGACCCAGTACTTC
TRBJ1-4 | - | TRBV28 | once | 15 | CASTLSGEWNEKLFF | TGTGCCAGCACCCTTTCCGGGGAATGGAATGAAAAACTGTTTTTT
TRBJ2-2 | - | TRBV5-1 | - | 19 | CASSLTGRLAPTNTGELFF | TGCGCCAGCAGCTTGACAGGCCGGCTCGCCCCGACCAACACCGGGGAGCTGTTTTTT
TRBJ1-4 | - | TRBV11-2 | - | 17 | CASSLPRGGRTNEKLFF | TGTGCCAGCAGCTTACCCCGGGGGGGCCGAACTAATGAAAAACTGTTTTTT
TRBJ2-3 | - | TRBV28 | - | 14 | CASSFEGFTDTQYF | TGTGCCAGCAGTTTCGAAGGCTTCACAGATACGCAGTATTTT
TRBJ1-5 | - | TRBV3-1/TRBV3-2 | - | 16 | CASSQGAGGGNQPQHF | TGTGCCAGCAGCCAAGGTGCGGGGGGAGGCAATCAGCCCCAGCATTTT